The 14 T cell receptor beta chains reported below all come from one sample, sequenced in a study of CD8 T cells in ankylosing spondylitis (dated by TCRdb to 2016 to 2017). The library was generated by 5' RACE. Sequencer: Illumina HiSeq 2500. In TCRdb, the public reads were trimmed at Q25 with fastp and aligned with MiXCR, with productive beta chains retained. Identical CDR3 protein sequences are pooled into one entry, listed with their most common genes and DNA. In all, the sample holds some 300,000 distinct CDR3 sequences, and less than 25% of those were seen once. The top ten clonotypes cover about 4% of the sample. Sequencing was carried out using blood, either unsorted or a sorted T cell fraction (not recorded which). These TCRs come from a female donor with ankylosing spondylitis or in good health (not recorded which).

V usage is TRBV20-1 and J usage is TRBJ2-7; the D call may be TRBD1 or TRBD2 (5 bases each). The germline V and J ends were trimmed by 6 bases and 3 bases, with 12 bases remaining between them. Germline CDR1 reads DFQATT; CDR2 reads SNEGSKA (reference sequence). The length of the CDR3 is 12 residues. As DNA, the CDR3 is TGCAGTGCGGTCAGGGAGCACTACGAGCAGTACTTC. Amino acid sequence: CSAVREHYEQYF.

A single count supports this clonotype. A read error may explain this, as a much larger clone is one base away. This chain uses TRBV20-1 with TRBJ1-2, with D unresolved. The CDR3 totals 14 residues. Trimming took off 6 bases at V and 1 base at J, with 15 bases between the two ends. Germline V lookup: CDR1 DFQATT, CDR2 SNEGSKA (reference sequence). The CDR3 nucleotides are TGCAGTGCCCCGCTACCGGCCCTTAACTATGGCTACACCTTC. It translates to CSAPLPALNYGYTF.

This clonotype occurred a few times. The chain joins TRBV7-2 to TRBJ2-2; D unclear. The CDR3 runs to 15 residues. Trimming removed 5 bases from V and 0 bases from J, with 10 bases in between. Germline CDR1 and CDR2: SGHTA and FQGNSA. The CDR3 loop is CASSRSSPNTGELFF. As DNA, the CDR3 is TGTGCCAGCAGCCGCAGCTCCCCGAACACCGGGGAGCTGTTTTTT.

This chain links TRBV6-1 with TRBJ2-1; D possibly corresponds to TRBD2 (6 bases). The CDR3 length is 15 residues. V was trimmed by 6 bases and J by 4 bases, leaving 16 bases between them. CDR1 MNHNS and CDR2 SASEGT come from the germline V gene. The CDR3 protein is CASSPGLGPYNEQFF. CDR3 nucleotide sequence: TGTGCCAGCAGCCCGGGACTTGGCCCGTACAATGAGCAGTTCTTC.

The J gene is TRBJ1-6, the V gene TRBV4-3, with no clear D. Germline assignment: CDR1 LGHNA and CDR2 YSLEER. V lost 0 bases and J 8 bases, leaving 8 bases between the germline ends. CDR3 size: 14 residues. The CDR3 loop is CASSQDFFDSPLHF. The CDR3 nucleotides read TGCGCCAGCAGCCAAGATTTTTTCGATTCACCCCTCCACTTT.

This clonotype was seen a handful of times. CDR3 residues: CASSAAGTSGYNEQFF. The CDR3 DNA follows: TGTGCCAGCAGTGCCGCAGGGACTAGCGGTTACAATGAGCAGTTCTTC. The chain carries TRBV25-1 and TRBJ2-1, with 11 positions matching TRBD2. Trimming cost V 4 bases and J 4 bases; bases outside gene matches: 6. The CDR3 has 16 amino acids. Germline loops: CDR1 MGHDK, CDR2 SYGVNS. Variable domain in full (rest from reference TRBV25-1 and TRBJ2-1): EADIYQTPRYLVIGTGKKITLECSQTMGHDKMYWYQQDPGMELHLIHYSYGVNSTEKGDLSSESTVSRIRTEHFPLTLESARPSHTSQYLCASSAAGTSGYNEQFFGPGTRLTVL.

This clonotype was seen more than once but under ten times. The chain combines TRBV5-1 with TRBJ2-1, with D possibly called TRBD1 or TRBD2 (6 bases each). The germline V and J ends were trimmed by 4 bases and 2 bases, with 16 bases remaining between them. CDR1 is SGHRS and CDR2 is YFSETQ in the germline V gene. The CDR3 consists of 16 residues. CDR3 nucleotides: TGCGCCAGCAGCGATTACAGGAGGGGGGCCTACAATGAGCAGTTCTTC. It is translated as CASSDYRRGAYNEQFF.

This clonotype was seen more than once but under ten times. The chain has TRBV20-1 and TRBJ2-1; 8 nucleotides agree with TRBD2. Trimming cost V 3 bases and J 10 bases; bases outside gene matches: 14. The germline V gene has CDR1 DFQATT and CDR2 SNEGSKA (reference sequence). The CDR3 contains 15 residues. The CDR3 coding sequence is TGCAGTGCTAGGGACGGAACGGGAGGGCCGTGGGAGCAGTTCTTC. It is translated as CSARDGTGGPWEQFF.

The table lists this clonotype with a few counts. The chain links TRBV3-1 to TRBJ2-1; D may be TRBD2 (6 bases). Trimming left V 1 base short and J 3 bases short, with 10 bases between. Germline assignment: CDR1 LGHDT and CDR2 YNNKEL (reference sequence). CDR3 size: 15 residues. CDR3 bases: TGTGCCAGCAGCCAAGTACGCGGGATCTACAATGAGCAGTTCTTC. Residues: CASSQVRGIYNEQFF.

A few counts support this clonotype. The chain uses TRBV20-1 and TRBJ2-7; the match to TRBD2 covers 11 bases. Trimming at V came to 8 bases and at J to 4 bases, leaving 19 bases not matched to a gene. Per the germline V gene, CDR1 is DFQATT and CDR2 is SNEGSKA (reference sequence). CDR3 size: 17 residues. The CDR3 DNA is TGCAGTCCGATACCAGTCCCGGGACTAGCGGTCCGTTACGAGCAGTACTTC. Its translation: CSPIPVPGLAVRYEQYF.

The sample holds many counts of this clonotype. The rearrangement joins TRBV20-1 to TRBJ2-1; no clear D gene. The ends were cut back, 8 bases at V and 0 bases at J, with 11 bases in the middle. This CDR3 has 13 residues. Germline V gene data show CDR1 as DFQATT and CDR2 as SNEGSKA (reference sequence). Here the CDR3 DNA reads TGCAGTACCGGCGGCATCTCCTACAATGAGCAGTTCTTC. It yields the protein CSTGGISYNEQFF.

The chain has TRBV20-1 and TRBJ2-2; D gene uncertain. With 2 bases removed from V and 7 bases from J, the gap between germline ends came to 5 bases. The CDR3 is 11 residues long. Germline V gives CDR1 DFQATT, CDR2 SNEGSKA (reference sequence). The CDR3 is CSARLGGELFF. CDR3 sequence (DNA): TGCAGTGCTAGATTAGGCGGGGAGCTGTTTTTT.

This clonotype was observed many times. The rearrangement joins TRBV29-1 to TRBJ2-1, with a weak D call TRBD1 (5 bases). V was shortened by 4 bases and J by 5 bases, with 12 bases between the two germline ends. The CDR3 has 13 amino acids. CDR1 and CDR2 (germline): SQVTM, ANQGSEA. Written as DNA, the CDR3 is TGCAGCGTTGGTATATCAGGGAACAATGAGCAGTTCTTC. As protein: CSVGISGNNEQFF.

This clonotype occurred a few times. The genes are TRBV29-1 and TRBJ2-2, with D uncertain. Deletions cut 2 bases from V and 4 bases from J, with 5 bases between. This CDR3 spans 12 amino acids. CDR1 and CDR2 from the germline V gene are SQVTM and ANQGSEA. The CDR3 reads CSVELITGELFF. CDR3 DNA: TGCAGCGTTGAACTGATCACCGGGGAGCTGTTTTTT.